This T cell receptor (beta chain) is from a study of technical replicates of blood from a few donors. Generated by immunoSEQ multiplex PCR, the TCRdb table keeps only in-frame clones and is missing some. There are roughly 100,000 clones in the sample; 90% to 97% occur only once, and about 0.35% lies in the top ten. The CDR3 is 15 amino acids. Germline V gene data show CDR1 as MNHEY and CDR2 as SMNVEV (reference sequence). The V and J ends lost 2 bases and 5 bases, in that order; junction bases with no gene match: 4. This clone has only a few counts. This receptor was taken from a human donor in good health. V gene TRBV27 combines with J gene TRBJ2-2, with 8 bases fitting TRBD1. The material sequenced was T cells isolated from PBMCs. CDR3 residues: CASSLGQGATGELFF. As DNA, the CDR3 is TGTGCCAGCAGTTTAGGGCAGGGGGCAACCGGGGAGCTGTTTTTT.